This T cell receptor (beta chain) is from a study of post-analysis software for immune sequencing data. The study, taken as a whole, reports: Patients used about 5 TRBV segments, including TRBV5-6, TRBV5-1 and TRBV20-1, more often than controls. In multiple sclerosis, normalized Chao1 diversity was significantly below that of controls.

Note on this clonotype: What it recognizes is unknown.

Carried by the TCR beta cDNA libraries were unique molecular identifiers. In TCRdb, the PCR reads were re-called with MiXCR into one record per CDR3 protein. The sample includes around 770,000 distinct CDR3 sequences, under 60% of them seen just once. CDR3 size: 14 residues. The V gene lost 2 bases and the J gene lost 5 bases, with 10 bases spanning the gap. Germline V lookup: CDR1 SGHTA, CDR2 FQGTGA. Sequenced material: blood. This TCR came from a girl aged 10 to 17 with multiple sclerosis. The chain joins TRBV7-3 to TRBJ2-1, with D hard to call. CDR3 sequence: CASSLGPRDNEQFF. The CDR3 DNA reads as TGTGCCAGCAGCTTAGGGCCTAGGGACAATGAGCAGTTCTTC.